The 15 T cell receptor beta chains below come from one sample, sequenced in a study of Graves' ophthalmopathy and Graves' hyperthyroidism. RNA transcripts yielded amplified TCR beta CDR3 regions. An initial RT-PCR round employing HTBI primers preceded a second-round multiplex PCR. Via MiXCR, TCRdb re-called the multiplex PCR reads, giving one row per CDR3 protein. This sample has around 1,200,000 distinct CDR3 sequences, with about 40% found just once. Material for sequencing was peripheral blood or thyroid tissue (not recorded which). The receptors shown here come from an adult man with Graves' hyperthyroidism.

This clonotype was found many times. The chain has TRBV24-1 and TRBJ1-4; no definite D call. CDR3 length equals 15 residues. V lost 3 bases to trimming and J lost 8 bases, with 15 bases between them. Germline V lookup: CDR1 KGHDR, CDR2 SFDVKD. CDR3 DNA sequence: TGTGCCACCAGTGATGCCCGGGCTACGGGGGAAAAACTGTTTTTT. It translates to CATSDARATGEKLFF.

This clonotype was observed once. The chain uses TRBV20-1 and TRBJ1-5; no firm D call. Trimming took 4 bases from V and 4 from J, leaving 11 bases between them. CDR3 size: 13 residues. Germline CDR1 reads DFQATT; CDR2 reads SNEGSKA (reference sequence). This CDR3 is CSATDGSNQPQHF. CDR3 in DNA: TGCAGTGCTACCGACGGGTCAAATCAGCCCCAGCATTTT.

The gene calls are TRBV20-1 and TRBJ2-2, with 9 bases fitting TRBD2. The CDR3 totals 16 residues. The ends lost 1 base at V and 3 bases at J; junction bases unmatched: 6. Germline lookup yields CDR1 DFQATT and CDR2 SNEGSKA (reference sequence). CDR3 sequence: CSARGAGGPDTGELFF. The DNA of the CDR3 is TGCAGTGCTAGAGGTGCGGGAGGGCCTGACACCGGGGAGCTGTTTTTT.

The chain recombines TRBV5-1 with TRBJ2-7; D might be TRBD2 (5 bases). The CDR3 runs to 14 residues. The ends were cut back, 4 bases at V and 3 bases at J, with 14 bases in the middle. Germline values: CDR1 SGHRS, CDR2 YFSETQ. CDR3 loop: CASSRDGENYEQYF. The CDR3 DNA sequence: TGCGCCAGCAGCCGGGATGGGGAGAACTACGAGCAGTACTTC.

The chain employs TRBV12-3 or TRBV12-4 and TRBJ1-5, with a possible D match to TRBD1 (6 bases). This CDR3 has 14 residues. The V end was cut by 6 bases, the J end by 6 bases, with 15 bases between. CDR3 nucleotides: TGTGCCAGCAGGGGGGCGGGGTTCGGTCAGCCCCAGCATTTT. This encodes CASRGAGFGQPQHF.

This clonotype occurred many times. The rearrangement links TRBV4-1 to TRBJ1-2; no reliable D call. The CDR3 totals 14 residues. Germline V lookup: CDR1 MGHRA, CDR2 YSYEKL. V lost 4 bases, J lost 8 bases, and 17 bases lay in between. CDR3 loop: CASSRSLLRPGYTF. In DNA form, the CDR3 reads TGCGCCAGCAGCCGGTCCCTCCTTCGGCCGGGCTACACCTTC.

This clonotype has ten or more counts. V gene TRBV6-5 combines with J gene TRBJ1-1; 9 nucleotides match TRBD1. V gave up 0 bases and J gave up 6 bases; unmatched junction bases: 5. The V gene's germline CDR1 is MNHEY and CDR2 SVGAGI. The CDR3 consists of 15 residues. The CDR3 bases are TGTGCCAGCAGTTACTCAGGGACAGGGTGGTCTGAAGCTTTCTTT. Amino acids: CASSYSGTGWSEAFF.

The chain joins TRBV7-9 to TRBJ2-7, with 13 bases matching TRBD2. V shed 2 bases and J 4 bases; nucleotides not matched to a gene: 8. The CDR3 is made up of 17 amino acids. Germline assignment: CDR1 SEHNR and CDR2 FQNEAQ (reference sequence). The DNA for the CDR3 is TGTGCCAGCAGCTTAACGGGTGGGACTAGCGGGAAGTACGAGCAGTACTTC. Translation: CASSLTGGTSGKYEQYF.

This chain uses TRBV7-2 with TRBJ2-7; the D is unclear. Trimming pared 7 bases from V and 3 bases from J, leaving 10 bases between. From germline, CDR1 is SGHTA and CDR2 FQGNSA. The length of the CDR3 is 12 residues. CDR3 in DNA: TGTGCCAGCACCTTGGGGAACTACGAGCAGTACTTC. Amino acid sequence: CASTLGNYEQYF.

The V and J genes are TRBV7-2 and TRBJ2-3; 8 bases match TRBD2. Germline V CDR1 and CDR2: SGHTA, FQGNSA. V lost 2 bases to trimming and J lost 0 bases; unmatched junction nucleotides: 4. The CDR3 covers 16 residues. Here the CDR3 DNA reads TGTGCCAGCAGCTTACAGGGCGGGAGGAGCACAGATACGCAGTATTTT. It yields the protein CASSLQGGRSTDTQYF.

The chain has TRBV10-3 and TRBJ2-7, with 7 positions matching TRBD1. The CDR3 has 15 amino acids. Per germline, CDR1 ENHRY and CDR2 SYGVKD. Unmatched junction bases numbered 6, after V lost 3 bases and J lost 1 base. DNA for the CDR3: TGTGCCATCAGTGACCCCGGGACAGATTCCTACGAGCAGTACTTC. It yields the protein CAISDPGTDSYEQYF.

Only a few counts were recorded for this clonotype. The chain couples TRBV6-6 to TRBJ2-7, with 8 positions matching TRBD1. The CDR3 is made up of 14 amino acids. V shed 6 bases, J shed 3 bases, and the junction held 7 bases outside the gene matches. The germline CDR1 and CDR2 sequences are MNHNY and SVGAGI (reference sequence). CDR3 loop: CASRDRVGVYEQYF. The CDR3 DNA follows: TGTGCCAGCAGGGACAGGGTAGGAGTCTACGAGCAGTACTTC.

The CDR3 DNA reads TGTGCCAGCAGGTTCCGGACTAGCGGGGGGAACACCGGGGAGCTGTTTTTT. Protein sequence: CASRFRTSGGNTGELFF. The rearrangement uses TRBV6-5 and TRBJ2-2, with 13 bases identical to TRBD2. There are 17 residues in the CDR3. Germline loops: CDR1 MNHEY, CDR2 SVGAGI. V lost 6 bases and J lost 1; bases outside the gene matches: 5.

V gene TRBV12-3 or TRBV12-4 combines with J gene TRBJ2-7; D gene unclear. V was clipped by 3 bases and J by 4 bases, with 10 bases between them. This CDR3 has 13 amino acids. CDR3 nucleotides: TGTGCCAGCAGTTTTCTCGGATTATACGAGCAGTACTTC. It specifies CASSFLGLYEQYF.

Concerning this clonotype itself: With a much larger clone just one base away, this may be a read error. V gene TRBV19 combines with J gene TRBJ1-5, with no clear D. Trimming took 3 bases from V and 3 from J, leaving 3 bases between them. Germline CDR1 is LNHDA and CDR2 is SQIVND (reference sequence). This CDR3 comprises 12 residues. CDR3 in amino acids: CASSILNQPQHF. In DNA, the CDR3 is TGTGCCAGTAGTATCCTCAATCAGCCCCAGCATTTT.